What follows are 8 T cell receptor beta chains derived from one specimen sequenced in a study of shared clonotypes between healthy human individuals. Only in-frame clones appear in the TCRdb table, and some are missing; sequencing was by immunoSEQ multiplex PCR. The sample contains millions of clones, around 93% of which appear only once. Naive CD8 cells, CD45RO-negative and positively selected for CCR7, excluded terminally differentiated effector memory CD45RA+ cells. The source material was naive CD8+ T cells from PBMCs. These receptors all stem from a man younger than 35 in good health. Some clones in this sample may be carry-over from other donors' samples.

This sequence joins TRBV27 and TRBJ2-7, with D possibly matching TRBD2 (6 bases). CDR1 is MNHEY and CDR2 is SMNVEV in the germline V gene (reference sequence). Trimming removed 3 bases from V and 3 bases from J, with 9 bases in between. This CDR3 contains 13 residues. The CDR3 DNA reads as TGTGCCAGCAGTTTTGCTAGCGACTACGAGCAGTACTTC. This gives the protein CASSFASDYEQYF.

This rearrangement joins TRBV19 to TRBJ1-3; no clear D. Trimming took 7 bases from V and 2 from J, leaving 9 bases between them. CDR3 length equals 13 residues. Germline V lookup: CDR1 LNHDA, CDR2 SQIVND (reference sequence). DNA for the CDR3: TGTGCCAGTAAGCCCAGGACTGGAAACACCATATATTTT. This encodes CASKPRTGNTIYF.

About this clone: Different DNA sequences within this sample yield the same CDR3. The chain has TRBV5-6 and TRBJ1-2; 8 bases are shared with TRBD1. Germline-derived CDR1 and CDR2 are SGHDT and YYEEEE. Trimming took 0 bases from V and 3 from J; bases not matched to a gene: 1. There are 14 residues in the CDR3. The chain's CDR3 is CASSLGQGYYGYTF. In DNA form, the CDR3 reads TGTGCCAGCAGCTTGGGACAGGGGTACTATGGCTACACCTTC.

Comment on this clone: One end of the junction is discordant with germline, which a read error may explain. The chain employs TRBV4-2 and TRBJ2-7; weak D call: TRBD2 (7 bases). This CDR3 is 12 amino acids long. Per germline, CDR1 LGHNA and CDR2 YNFKEQ. The CDR3 nucleotides are TGTGCCAGCAGCCAGCGGGGGCTGGAGCGGTACTTC. Translated, it gives CASSQRGLERYF.

J is TRBJ1-4 and V is TRBV7-9, with 7 bases that match TRBD1. CDR1 and CDR2 (germline): SEHNR, FQNEAQ (reference sequence). CDR3 length equals 15 residues. With V trimmed by 2 bases and J by 4 bases, 4 bases remained unmatched. In nucleotides, the CDR3 is TGTGCCAGCAGCTTATACCAGGGGGGTAATGAAAAACTGTTTTTT. Its translation is CASSLYQGGNEKLFF. The entire variable domain, with the rest obtained from reference TRBV7-9 and TRBJ1-4, is as follows: DTGVSQNPRHKITKRGQNVTFRCDPISEHNRLYWYRQTLGQGPEFLTYFQNEAQLEKSRLLSDRFSAERPKGSFSTLEIQRTEQGDSAMYLCASSLYQGGNEKLFFGSGTQLSVL.

The J gene is TRBJ1-5, the V gene TRBV28; perhaps TRBD1 as D (5 bases). Germline V gene sequence: CDR1 MDHEN, CDR2 SYDVKM. The CDR3 contains 15 residues. V was cut by 1 base and J by 4 bases, with 11 bases left in between. DNA of the CDR3: TGTGCCAGCAGTTTATACAGGTTGGGGAATCAGCCCCAGCATTTT. Its protein is CASSLYRLGNQPQHF.

The chain has TRBV6-5 and TRBJ2-7; D is unresolved. Germline V gives CDR1 MNHEY, CDR2 SVGAGI. The CDR3 has 14 amino acids. V was cut by 2 bases and J by 6 bases, with 14 bases left in between. Here the CDR3 reads CASSYDTELGEQYF. DNA of the CDR3: TGTGCCAGCAGTTACGATACAGAACTCGGCGAGCAGTACTTC.

This clone was detected once. V usage is TRBV28 and J usage is TRBJ2-1; D gene uncertain. The CDR3 loop spans 16 amino acids. The germline V gene encodes CDR1 MDHEN and CDR2 SYDVKM. V lost 5 bases and J 1 base, leaving 15 bases between the germline ends. The CDR3: CASSQVGYLSYNEQFF. The DNA for the CDR3 is TGTGCCAGCAGTCAAGTCGGGTACCTGTCCTACAATGAGCAGTTCTTC.